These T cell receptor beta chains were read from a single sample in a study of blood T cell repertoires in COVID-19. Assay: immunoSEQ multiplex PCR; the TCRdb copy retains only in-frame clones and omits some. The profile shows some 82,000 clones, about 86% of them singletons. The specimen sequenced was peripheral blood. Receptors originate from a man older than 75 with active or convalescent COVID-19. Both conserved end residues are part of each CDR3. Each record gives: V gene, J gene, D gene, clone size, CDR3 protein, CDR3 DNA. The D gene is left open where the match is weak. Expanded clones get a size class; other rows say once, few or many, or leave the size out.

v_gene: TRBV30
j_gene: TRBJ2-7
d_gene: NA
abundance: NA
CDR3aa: CAWSGSTEQYF
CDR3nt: TGTGCCTGGAGTGGTAGCACCGAGCAGTACTTC

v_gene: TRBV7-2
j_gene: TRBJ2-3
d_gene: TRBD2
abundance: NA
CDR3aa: CASSLAGTSGRATQYF
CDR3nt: TGTGCCAGCAGCTTAGCGGGGACTAGCGGGAGGGCTACGCAGTATTTT

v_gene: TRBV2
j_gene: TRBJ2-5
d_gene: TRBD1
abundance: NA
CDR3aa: CASSEARTGGGRETQYF
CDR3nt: TGTGCCAGCAGTGAAGCCCGGACAGGGGGCGGGAGGGAGACCCAGTACTTC

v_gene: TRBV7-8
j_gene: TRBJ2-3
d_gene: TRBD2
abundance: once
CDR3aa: CASRVTSGNTDTQYF
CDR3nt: TGTGCCAGCAGGGTGACTAGCGGGAACACAGATACGCAGTATTTT

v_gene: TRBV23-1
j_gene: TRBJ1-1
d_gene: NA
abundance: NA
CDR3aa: CASSHPGGLNTEAFF
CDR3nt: TGCGCCAGCAGTCACCCCGGGGGATTGAACACTGAAGCTTTCTTT

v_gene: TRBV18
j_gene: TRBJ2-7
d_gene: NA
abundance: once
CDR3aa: CASSQAGDEQYF
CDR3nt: TGTGCCAGCTCACAGGCCGGAGACGAGCAGTACTTC

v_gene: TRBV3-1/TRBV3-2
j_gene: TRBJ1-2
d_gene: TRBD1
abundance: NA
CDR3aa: CASSLRDREGGYTF
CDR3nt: TGTGCCAGCAGCCTCCGGGACAGGGAAGGAGGCTACACCTTC

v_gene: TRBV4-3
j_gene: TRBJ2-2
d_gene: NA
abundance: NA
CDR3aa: CASSQDRWLAGYTGELFF
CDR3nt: TGCGCCAGCAGCCAAGATAGATGGCTAGCCGGATACACCGGGGAGCTGTTTTTT

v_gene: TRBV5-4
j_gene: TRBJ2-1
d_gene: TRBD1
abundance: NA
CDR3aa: CASSPAGQGTNEQFF
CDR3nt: TGTGCCAGCAGCCCGGCGGGACAGGGCACCAATGAGCAGTTCTTC

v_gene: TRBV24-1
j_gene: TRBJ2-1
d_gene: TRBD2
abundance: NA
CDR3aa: CATSASGRVYNEQFF
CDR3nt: TGTGCCACCAGCGCTAGCGGGAGAGTGTACAATGAGCAGTTCTTC

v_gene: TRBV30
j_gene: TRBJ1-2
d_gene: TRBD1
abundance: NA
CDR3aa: CAWSLMTGAANGYTF
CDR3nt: TGTGCCTGGAGTCTAATGACAGGGGCGGCCAATGGCTACACCTTC

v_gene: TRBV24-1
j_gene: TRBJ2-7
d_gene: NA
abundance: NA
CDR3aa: CATSDVGGIDEQYF
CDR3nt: TGTGCCACCAGTGATGTTGGGGGCATTGACGAGCAGTACTTC

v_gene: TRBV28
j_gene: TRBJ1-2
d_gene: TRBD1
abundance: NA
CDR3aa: CASSLSPGGQDRYGYTF
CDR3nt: TGTGCCAGCAGTTTATCTCCGGGGGGACAGGACCGCTATGGCTACACCTTC

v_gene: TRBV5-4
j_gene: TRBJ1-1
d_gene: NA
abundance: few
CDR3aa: CASSPSEENTEAFF
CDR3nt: TGTGCCAGCAGCCCCTCGGAGGAGAACACTGAAGCTTTCTTT

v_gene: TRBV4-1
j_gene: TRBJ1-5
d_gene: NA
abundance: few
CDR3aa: CASSQAIERNQPQHF
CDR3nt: TGCGCCAGCAGCCAAGCGATTGAGAGGAATCAGCCCCAGCATTTT

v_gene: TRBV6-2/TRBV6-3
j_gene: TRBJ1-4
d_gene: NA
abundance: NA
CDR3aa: CASSTELQKLFF
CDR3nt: TGTGCCAGCAGTACAGAATTGCAAAAACTGTTTTTT

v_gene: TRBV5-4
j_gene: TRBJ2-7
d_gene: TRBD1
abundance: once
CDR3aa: CASSLTRQGAYEQYF
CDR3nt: TGTGCCAGCAGCTTGACTAGACAGGGTGCCTACGAGCAGTACTTC

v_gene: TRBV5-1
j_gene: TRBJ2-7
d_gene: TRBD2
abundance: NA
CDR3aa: CASTPGTSGGEQYF
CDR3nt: TGCGCCAGCACCCCCGGGACTAGCGGCGGCGAGCAGTACTTC

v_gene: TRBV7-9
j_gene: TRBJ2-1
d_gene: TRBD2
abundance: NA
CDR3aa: CASSSRMIDSGRGDNEQFF
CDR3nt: TGTGCCAGCAGCTCTCGAATGATTGATAGCGGGAGGGGGGACAATGAGCAGTTCTTC

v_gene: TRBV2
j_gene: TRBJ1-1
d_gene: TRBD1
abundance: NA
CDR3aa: CASSRGTGMNTEAFF
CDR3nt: TGTGCCAGCAGTAGGGGGACAGGGATGAACACTGAAGCTTTCTTT

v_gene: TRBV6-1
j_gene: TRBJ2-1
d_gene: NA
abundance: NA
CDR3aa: CASSDLAGSTFNEQFF
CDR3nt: TGTGCCAGCAGTGATCTGGCGGGGTCCACCTTCAATGAGCAGTTCTTC

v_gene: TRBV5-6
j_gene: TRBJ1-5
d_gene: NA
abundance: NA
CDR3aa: CASSLAGRQPQHF
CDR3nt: TGTGCCAGCAGCTTGGCCGGGAGGCAGCCCCAGCATTTT

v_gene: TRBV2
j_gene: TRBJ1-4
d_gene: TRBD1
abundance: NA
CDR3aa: CASSVGGTGGEKLFF
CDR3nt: TGTGCCAGCAGTGTGGGGGGGACAGGAGGGGAAAAACTGTTTTTT

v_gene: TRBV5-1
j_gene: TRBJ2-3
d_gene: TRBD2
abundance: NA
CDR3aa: CASRRAGADTQYF
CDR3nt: TGCGCCAGCAGAAGAGCGGGAGCGGATACGCAGTATTTT

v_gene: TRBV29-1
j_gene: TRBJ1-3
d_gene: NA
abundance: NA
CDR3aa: CSVEQGNTIYF
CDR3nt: TGCAGCGTTGAGCAGGGAAACACCATATATTTT

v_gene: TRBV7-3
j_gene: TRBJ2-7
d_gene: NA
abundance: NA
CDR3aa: CASSPTRSLNEQYF
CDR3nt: TGTGCCAGCAGTCCAACAAGGAGCCTCAACGAGCAGTACTTC

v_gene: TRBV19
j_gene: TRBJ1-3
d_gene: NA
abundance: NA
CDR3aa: CASSMNRNGNTIYF
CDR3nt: TGTGCCAGTAGTATGAACAGGAATGGAAACACCATATATTTT

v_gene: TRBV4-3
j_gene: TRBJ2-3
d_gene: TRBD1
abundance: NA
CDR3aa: CASSQGTGSDTQYF
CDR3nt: TGCGCCAGCAGCCAAGGGACAGGGTCAGATACGCAGTATTTT

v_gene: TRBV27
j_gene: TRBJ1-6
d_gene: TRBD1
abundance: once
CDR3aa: CASSFSPGQGYNSPLHF
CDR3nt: TGTGCCAGCAGTTTTTCCCCGGGACAGGGGTATAATTCACCCCTCCACTTT

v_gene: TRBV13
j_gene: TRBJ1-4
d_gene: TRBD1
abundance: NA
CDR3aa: CASSLGGTGGEKLFF
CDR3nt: TGTGCCAGCAGCTTAGGGGGGACAGGGGGTGAAAAACTGTTTTTT

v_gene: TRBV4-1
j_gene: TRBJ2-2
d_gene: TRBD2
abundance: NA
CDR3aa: CASSRSGMNTGELFF
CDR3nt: TGCGCCAGCAGCCGTAGCGGGATGAACACCGGGGAGCTGTTTTTT

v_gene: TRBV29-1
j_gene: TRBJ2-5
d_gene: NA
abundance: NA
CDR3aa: CSVDLPGTQETQYF
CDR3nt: TGCAGCGTTGACCTCCCAGGAACTCAAGAGACCCAGTACTTC

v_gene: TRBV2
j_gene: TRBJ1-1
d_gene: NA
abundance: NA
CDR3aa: CASSLRRDTEAFF
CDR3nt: TGTGCCAGCAGCCTAAGGAGGGACACTGAAGCTTTCTTT

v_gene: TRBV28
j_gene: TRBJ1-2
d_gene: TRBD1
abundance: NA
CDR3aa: CASRVEQGARGYTF
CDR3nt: TGTGCCAGCAGGGTAGAACAGGGGGCTAGAGGCTACACCTTC

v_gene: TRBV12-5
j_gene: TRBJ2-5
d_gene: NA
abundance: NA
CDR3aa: CASGFTGGRETQYF
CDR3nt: TGTGCTAGTGGTTTTACGGGGGGCCGAGAGACCCAGTACTTC

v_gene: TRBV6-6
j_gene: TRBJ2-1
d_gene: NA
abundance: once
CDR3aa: CASSPPLTRLLLDEQFF
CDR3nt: TGTGCCAGCAGTCCCCCGCTGACACGTCTGTTACTGGATGAGCAGTTCTTC

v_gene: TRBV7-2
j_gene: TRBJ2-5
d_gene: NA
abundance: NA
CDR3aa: CASSLVWARNKETQYF
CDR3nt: TGTGCCAGCAGCTTAGTCTGGGCCAGAAATAAAGAGACCCAGTACTTC

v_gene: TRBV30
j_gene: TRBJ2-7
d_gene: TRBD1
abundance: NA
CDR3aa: CAWSWAGGYEQYF
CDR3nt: TGTGCCTGGAGCTGGGCAGGGGGCTACGAGCAGTACTTC

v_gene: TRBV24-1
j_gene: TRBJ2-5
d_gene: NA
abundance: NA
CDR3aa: CATSAQGHGGETQYF
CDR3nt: TGTGCCACCAGTGCCCAGGGACATGGGGGCGAGACCCAGTACTTC

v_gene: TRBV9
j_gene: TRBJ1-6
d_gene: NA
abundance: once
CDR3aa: CASSPRGNGNSPLHF
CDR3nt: TGTGCCAGCAGCCCCCGCGGAAATGGCAATTCACCCCTCCACTTT

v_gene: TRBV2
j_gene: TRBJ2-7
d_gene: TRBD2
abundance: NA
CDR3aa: CASSESSGGFYEQYF
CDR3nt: TGTGCCAGCAGTGAATCTAGCGGGGGTTTCTACGAGCAGTACTTC

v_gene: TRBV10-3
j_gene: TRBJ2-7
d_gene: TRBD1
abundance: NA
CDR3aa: CAISDRGPYEQYF
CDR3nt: TGTGCCATCAGTGACAGGGGGCCCTACGAGCAGTACTTC

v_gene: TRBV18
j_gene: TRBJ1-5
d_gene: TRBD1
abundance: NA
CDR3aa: CASSPPPGGYNQPQHF
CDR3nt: TGTGCCAGCTCACCACCTCCAGGGGGTTACAATCAGCCCCAGCATTTT

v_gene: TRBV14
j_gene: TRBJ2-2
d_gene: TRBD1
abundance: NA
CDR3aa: CASSQPRGFSNTGELFF
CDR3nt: TGTGCCAGCAGCCAGCCCAGGGGGTTTTCTAACACCGGGGAGCTGTTTTTT

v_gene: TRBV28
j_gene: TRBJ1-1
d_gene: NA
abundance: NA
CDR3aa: CASHATGGRGNTEAFF
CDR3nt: TGTGCCAGCCATGCGACCGGGGGAAGGGGGAACACTGAAGCTTTCTTT

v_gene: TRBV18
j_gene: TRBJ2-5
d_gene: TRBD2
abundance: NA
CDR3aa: CASSPASGFQETQYF
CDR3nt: TGTGCCAGCTCACCGGCTAGCGGGTTCCAAGAGACCCAGTACTTC

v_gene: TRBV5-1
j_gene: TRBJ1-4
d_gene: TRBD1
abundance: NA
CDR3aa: CASSLGGQTQLEKLFF
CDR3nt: TGCGCCAGCAGCTTGGGGGGACAGACCCAACTGGAAAAACTGTTTTTT

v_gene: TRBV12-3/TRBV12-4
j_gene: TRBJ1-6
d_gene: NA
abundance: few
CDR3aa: CASSFPPSPLHF
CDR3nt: TGTGCCAGCAGTTTTCCCCCATCACCCCTCCACTTT

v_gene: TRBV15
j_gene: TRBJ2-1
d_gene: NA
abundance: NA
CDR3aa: CATSVLRFNPLF
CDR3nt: TGTGCCACCAGCGTTCTGCGGTTTAATCCCCTCTTC

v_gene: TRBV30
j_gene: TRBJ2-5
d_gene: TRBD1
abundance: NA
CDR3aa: CACPDRGRETQYF
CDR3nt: TGTGCCTGTCCGGACAGGGGGCGTGAGACCCAGTACTTC

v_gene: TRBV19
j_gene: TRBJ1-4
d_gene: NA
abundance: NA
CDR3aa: CASSTSTGSKNEKLFF
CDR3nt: TGTGCCAGTAGTACCTCCACAGGGAGTAAAAATGAAAAACTGTTTTTT

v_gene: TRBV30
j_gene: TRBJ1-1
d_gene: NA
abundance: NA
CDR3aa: CAWSVSGTAWGTEAFF
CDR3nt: TGTGCCTGGAGTGTGTCGGGAACAGCCTGGGGCACTGAAGCTTTCTTT

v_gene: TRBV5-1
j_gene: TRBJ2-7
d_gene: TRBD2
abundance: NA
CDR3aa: CASSLGTSGSYEQYF
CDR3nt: TGCGCCAGCAGCTTGGGGACTAGCGGTTCCTACGAGCAGTACTTC

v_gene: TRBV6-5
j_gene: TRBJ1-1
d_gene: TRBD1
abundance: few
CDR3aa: CASNPGQGWTEAFF
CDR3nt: TGTGCCAGCAACCCGGGACAGGGTTGGACTGAAGCTTTCTTT

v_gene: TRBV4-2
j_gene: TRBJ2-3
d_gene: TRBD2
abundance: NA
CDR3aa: CASSPGLATDTQYF
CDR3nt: TGTGCCAGCAGCCCGGGACTAGCGACAGATACGCAGTATTTT